These 25 T cell receptor beta chains originate from one sample sequenced in a study of a mutant IDH1 vaccine in newly diagnosed glioma. The repertoire was sequenced with immunoSEQ multiplex PCR; TCRdb's copy has only in-frame clones and lacks some. The sample carries about 56,000 clones, around 83% recorded once. Their antigen targets remain unknown. Time point indicated: week 47, end of study. It was 300 ug of mutant IDH1 20-mer peptide that made up each vaccine dose, given with topical imiquimod. Sequenced material: PBMCs, taken from a glioma patient whose treatment included an IDH1 peptide vaccine. The receptors derive from a woman aged 50 to 60 with glioma.

This clone has a handful of counts. This chain connects TRBV28 to TRBJ1-1; D gene uncertain. The CDR3 consists of 14 residues. Germline CDR1 is MDHEN and CDR2 is SYDVKM. V lost 3 bases and J 5 bases, leaving 13 bases between the germline ends. CDR3 bases: TGTGCCAGCAGTTTGAAGGATGGGTGGACTGAAGCTTTCTTT. Its protein product is CASSLKDGWTEAFF.

For this clone: One end of the junction does not line up with germline, which may come from a read error. CDR3 residues: CASSLVKGWNTGELFF. For the CDR3, the DNA is TGTGCTAGCAGCTTAGTGAAGGGCTGGAACACCGGGGAGCTGTTTTTT. V usage is TRBV7-7 and J usage is TRBJ2-2, with unresolved D. Germline V gives CDR1 SSHAT, CDR2 FNYEAQ (reference sequence). The CDR3 loop spans 16 amino acids.

The chain carries TRBV4-3 and TRBJ2-5, with TRBD2 identical over 11 bases. Germline V lookup: CDR1 LGHNA, CDR2 YSLEER. V dropped 4 bases and J dropped 5; count of bases not matched to a gene: 3. The CDR3 length is 14 residues. The CDR3 loop is CASSRSGGDETQYF. The CDR3 nucleotides are TGCGCCAGCAGCCGTAGCGGGGGGGACGAGACCCAGTACTTC.

This clone was counted a single time. The chain links TRBV29-1 to TRBJ1-1, with TRBD1 matching over 8 bases. The germline V gene encodes CDR1 SQVTM and CDR2 ANQGSEA. With 7 bases clipped from V and 3 bases from J, the junction kept 7 bases outside the gene matches. CDR3 size: 13 residues. The CDR3 DNA reads as TGCAGCGCCAAAGACAGGGGAGACACTGAAGCTTTCTTT. Protein product: CSAKDRGDTEAFF.

The V gene is TRBV4-1, the J gene TRBJ2-2; maybe TRBD2 (5 bases). Trimming removed 3 bases at V and 0 bases at J, with 17 bases between. CDR1 is MGHRA and CDR2 is YSYEKL in the germline V gene. The CDR3 sequence is 18 residues long. The CDR3 DNA sequence: TGCGCCAGCAGCCATCCCGATAGAGAGGGCACGAACACCGGGGAGCTGTTTTTT. Translation: CASSHPDREGTNTGELFF.

This clone has only one observation. This chain uses TRBV5-4 with TRBJ2-7, with TRBD1 matching 9 bases. The CDR3 is made up of 15 amino acids. Per the germline V gene, CDR1 is SGHNT and CDR2 is YYREEE (reference sequence). The V and J ends lost 3 bases and 3 bases, in that order; junction bases with no gene match: 7. CDR3 protein: CASSSFDRGDYEQYF. The CDR3 DNA reads TGTGCCAGCAGCTCCTTCGACAGGGGGGACTACGAGCAGTACTTC. Full variable domain (rest looked up from reference TRBV5-4 and TRBJ2-7): ETGVTQSPTHLIKTRGQQVTLRCSSQSGHNTVSWYQQALGQGPQFIFQYYREEENGRGNFPPRFSGLQFPNYSSELNVNALELDDSALYLCASSSFDRGDYEQYFGPGTRLTVT.

The chain recombines TRBV5-1 with TRBJ2-7, with 13 positions matching TRBD2. The CDR3 runs to 18 residues. V lost 0 bases and J lost 4; bases outside the gene matches: 10. Germline values: CDR1 SGHRS, CDR2 YFSETQ. In DNA, the CDR3 is TGCGCCAGCAGCTTGGGACTAGCGGGGGGATCCAAAGGTTACGAGCAGTACTTC. Its translation is CASSLGLAGGSKGYEQYF.

The V and J genes are TRBV5-1 and TRBJ1-5; TRBD1 might be the D (6 bases). The ends were cut back, 3 bases at V and 3 bases at J, with 10 bases in the middle. This CDR3 spans 14 amino acids. The germline V gene encodes CDR1 SGHRS and CDR2 YFSETQ. The CDR3 here is CASSSGGYNQPQHF. CDR3 bases: TGCGCCAGCAGCTCCGGGGGCTACAATCAGCCCCAGCATTTT.

V and J are TRBV5-1 and TRBJ2-5; TRBD2 might be the D (5 bases). The ends were cut back, 0 bases at V and 4 bases at J, with 7 bases in the middle. The CDR3 extends over 13 amino acids. Germline CDR1 reads SGHRS; CDR2 reads YFSETQ. The DNA for the CDR3 is TGCGCCAGCAGCTTGGAGGCGGGAGAGACCCAGTACTTC. It translates to CASSLEAGETQYF. Supplemented by reference TRBV5-1 and TRBJ2-5, the full variable domain reads KAGVTQTPRYLIKTRGQQVTLSCSPISGHRSVSWYQQTPGQGLQFLFEYFSETQRNKGNFPGRFSGRQFSNSRSEMNVSTLELGDSALYLCASSLEAGETQYFGPGTRLLVL.

The V call is TRBV6-5, the J call TRBJ1-5, with a possible D match to TRBD1 (5 bases). Trimming took off 5 bases at V and 4 bases at J, with 15 bases between the two ends. Germline loops: CDR1 MNHEY, CDR2 SVGAGI. CDR3 size: 15 residues. The CDR3 DNA sequence: TGTGCCAGCAGTGGGTCCCCCCAGGGTAATCAGCCCCAGCATTTT. Its protein is CASSGSPQGNQPQHF.

The chain couples TRBV14 to TRBJ1-2, with 7 bases matching TRBD1. The length of the CDR3 is 13 residues. Trimming cost V 4 bases and J 7 bases; bases outside gene matches: 6. CDR1 is SGHDN and CDR2 is FVKESK in the germline V gene. In DNA form, the CDR3 reads TGTGCCAGCAGCCCCCTGGACAGGAGTGGCTACACCTTC. Protein sequence: CASSPLDRSGYTF.

The V call is TRBV18, the J call TRBJ1-1; D might be TRBD1 (5 bases). Trimming pared 6 bases from V and 3 bases from J, leaving 17 bases between. This CDR3 comprises 15 residues. Germline V gene sequence: CDR1 KGHSH, CDR2 LQKENI. CDR3 protein: CASSLFLGGDTEAFF. The CDR3, as DNA: TGTGCCAGCTCCCTTTTTCTTGGGGGGGACACTGAAGCTTTCTTT.

This rearrangement joins TRBV7-6 to TRBJ2-3; unclear D gene. The CDR3 covers 12 residues. Germline V gene sequence: CDR1 SGHVS, CDR2 FNYEAQ. Between the trimmed V and J ends, which lost 5 bases and 6 bases, there was a span of 9 bases. CDR3 in amino acids: CASSNVEDTQYF. The CDR3 DNA reads as TGTGCCAGCAGCAATGTAGAGGATACGCAGTATTTT. Full variable domain (outside the CDR3, taken from reference TRBV7-6 and TRBJ2-3): GAGVSQSPRYKVTKRGQDVALRCDPISGHVSLYWYRQALGQGPEFLTYFNYEAQQDKSGLPNDRFSAERPEGSISTLTIQRTEQRDSAMYRCASSNVEDTQYFGPGTRLTVL.

The chain carries TRBV28 and TRBJ1-4; TRBD1 aligns across 9 bases. The germline CDR1 and CDR2 sequences are MDHEN and SYDVKM. The CDR3 extends over 16 amino acids. Germline trimming cut 4 bases from V and 4 bases from J; bases unmatched to any gene: 7. The CDR3 reads CASSSQGARVNEKLFF. The CDR3 DNA is TGTGCCAGCAGTTCACAGGGGGCGCGGGTTAATGAAAAACTGTTTTTT.

This clone occurred a few times. V is TRBV2 and J is TRBJ1-1; D is undetermined. Germline values: CDR1 SNHLY, CDR2 FYNNEI. With 7 bases removed from V and 6 bases from J, the gap between germline ends came to 12 bases. The CDR3 consists of 12 residues. The CDR3 nucleotides read TGTGCCAGCACCTTCCCCGCGCCTGAAGCTTTCTTT. This codes for CASTFPAPEAFF.

CDR3 sequence reads: CASSLTGPGEKLFF. CDR3 DNA: TGCGCCAGCAGCTTGACGGGCCCCGGTGAAAAACTGTTTTTT. The genes are TRBV5-1 and TRBJ1-4, with D uncertain. The CDR3 is 14 residues long. V lost 1 base to trimming and J lost 7 bases, with 11 bases between them. CDR1 and CDR2 from the germline V gene are SGHRS and YFSETQ.

The chain combines TRBV23-1 with TRBJ2-7, with TRBD1 matching over 7 bases. TRBV23-1 is an ORF for which the function is uncertain. The CDR3 is 14 amino acids. V dropped 3 bases and J dropped 3; count of bases not matched to a gene: 5. CDR3 DNA: TGCGCCAGCAGTCATTCAACAGGGGTCTACGAGCAGTACTTC. As protein: CASSHSTGVYEQYF.

This clone has only a few counts. The chain joins TRBV7-6 to TRBJ1-2; 10 bases line up with TRBD1. Germline-derived CDR1 and CDR2 are SGHVS and FNYEAQ. V lost 5 bases, J lost 7 bases, and 13 bases stayed unmatched. The CDR3 contains 16 residues. The CDR3 DNA reads TGTGCCAGCAGCCTTTTACGATCAAGGGACAGGGGTGGCTACACCTTC. Encoded protein: CASSLLRSRDRGGYTF.

This clone has only one observation. The gene calls are TRBV19 and TRBJ1-2, with 8 bases matching TRBD1. After removal of 4 bases from V and 8 bases from J, the junction contained 9 bases not matched to a gene. The CDR3 consists of 14 residues. CDR1 LNHDA and CDR2 SQIVND come from the germline V gene (reference sequence). The CDR3 DNA reads TGTGCCAGTAGTACCCTGACAGGGGAAGTGGGCTACACCTTC. The encoded protein is CASSTLTGEVGYTF. Full variable domain (rest looked up from reference TRBV19 and TRBJ1-2): DGGITQSPKYLFRKEGQNVTLSCEQNLNHDAMYWYRQDPGQGLRLIYYSQIVNDFQKGDIAEGYSVSREKKESFPLTVTSAQKNPTAFYLCASSTLTGEVGYTFGSGTRLTVV.

This clone was seen just once. The J gene is TRBJ1-6, the V gene TRBV7-2; 10 bases agree with TRBD1. The V gene's germline CDR1 is SGHTA and CDR2 FQGNSA. Trimming took 5 bases from V and 10 from J; bases not matched to a gene: 8. The CDR3 is 15 residues long. The CDR3 coding sequence is TGTGCCAGCAGCCCACGGACAGGGGGTTACTCACCCCTCCACTTT. Translating gives CASSPRTGGYSPLHF.

The chain couples TRBV11-2 to TRBJ1-2, with D possibly being TRBD1 (6 bases). This CDR3 has 13 amino acids. Germline V lookup: CDR1 SGHAT, CDR2 FQNNGV. Trimming took 0 bases from V and 7 from J, leaving 9 bases between them. The CDR3 is CASSLDRGGGYTF. For the CDR3, the DNA is TGTGCCAGCAGCTTAGATCGAGGGGGTGGCTACACCTTC. Full variable domain (outside the CDR3, taken from reference TRBV11-2 and TRBJ1-2): EAGVAQSPRYKIIEKRQSVAFWCNPISGHATLYWYQQILGQGPKLLIQFQNNGVVDDSQLPKDRFSAERLKGVDSTLKIQPAKLEDSAVYLCASSLDRGGGYTFGSGTRLTVV.

This clone was detected once. The chain joins TRBV28 to TRBJ2-7; D remains ambiguous. Per the germline V gene, CDR1 is MDHEN and CDR2 is SYDVKM. Trimming removed 4 bases at V and 4 bases at J, with 8 bases between. The CDR3 is 12 residues long. The chain's CDR3 is CASSYVDYEQYF. In nucleotides, the CDR3 is TGTGCCAGCAGTTATGTAGATTACGAGCAGTACTTC. Combining the CDR3 with reference TRBV28 and TRBJ2-7 gives the whole variable domain DVKVTQSSRYLVKRTGEKVFLECVQDMDHENMFWYRQDPGLGLRLIYFSYDVKMKEKGDIPEGYSVSREKKERFSLILESASTNQTSMYLCASSYVDYEQYFGPGTRLTVT.

V and J are TRBV28 and TRBJ2-7; perhaps TRBD2 as D (5 bases). The CDR3 contains 12 residues. CDR1 is MDHEN, CDR2 SYDVKM, per germline. With 5 bases removed from V and 4 bases from J, the gap between germline ends came to 9 bases. DNA for the CDR3: TGTGCCAGCAGTCTGGACTCTTACGAGCAGTACTTC. This gives the protein CASSLDSYEQYF.

V and J are TRBV4-2 and TRBJ2-5; D is perhaps TRBD1 (6 bases). V shed 4 bases and J shed 2 bases, with 20 bases lying between them. The CDR3 is 17 residues long. Germline values: CDR1 LGHNA, CDR2 YNFKEQ. The CDR3 is CASSRPEVVGTQETQYF. The CDR3 DNA reads as TGTGCCAGCAGCCGCCCCGAGGTTGTGGGGACACAAGAGACCCAGTACTTC.

This clone appeared a single time. This sequence joins TRBV11-3 and TRBJ2-3, with TRBD2 identical over 11 bases. CDR3 length: 17 amino acids. Germline trimming cut 1 base from V and 5 bases from J; bases unmatched to any gene: 8. The germline gives CDR1 SGHNT, CDR2 YENEEA. CDR3 sequence (DNA): TGTGCCAGCAGCTTAGGGACTAGCGGGTTGAACCTAGATACGCAGTATTTT. Its protein is CASSLGTSGLNLDTQYF.